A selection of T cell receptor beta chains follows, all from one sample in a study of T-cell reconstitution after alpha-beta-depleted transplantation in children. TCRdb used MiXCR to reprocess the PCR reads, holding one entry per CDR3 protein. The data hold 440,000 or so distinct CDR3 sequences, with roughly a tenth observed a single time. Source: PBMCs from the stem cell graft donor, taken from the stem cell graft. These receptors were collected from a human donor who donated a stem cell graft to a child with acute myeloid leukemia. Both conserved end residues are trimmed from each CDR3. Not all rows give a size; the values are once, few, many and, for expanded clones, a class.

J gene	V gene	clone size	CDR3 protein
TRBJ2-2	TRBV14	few	ASSQVRVTGELF
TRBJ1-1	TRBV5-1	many	ASPSRTDLFRHTEAF
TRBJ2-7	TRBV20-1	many	SARGRNEQY
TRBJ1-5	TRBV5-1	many	ASSLALGRAELH
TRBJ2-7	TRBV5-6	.	ASSLPGGHEQY
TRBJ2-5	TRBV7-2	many	ASSFGPTVQETQY
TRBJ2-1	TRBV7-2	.	ASSFEGVVYNEQF
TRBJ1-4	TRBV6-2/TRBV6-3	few	ASRPLGTGDNEKLF
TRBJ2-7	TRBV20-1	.	SAGSTTSLYEQY
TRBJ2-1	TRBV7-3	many	ASSFGASVYNEQF
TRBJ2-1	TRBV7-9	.	ASSLLGQNYNEQF
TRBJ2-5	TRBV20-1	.	SASDGFSGETQY
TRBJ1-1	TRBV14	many	ASSLLTYTEAF
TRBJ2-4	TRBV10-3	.	AISPAGIADRAKNIQY
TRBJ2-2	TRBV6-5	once	ASKPSGAFTGELF
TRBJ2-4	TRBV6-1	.	ASSEPTVLAKNIQY
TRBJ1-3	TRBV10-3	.	AIMSRNTIY
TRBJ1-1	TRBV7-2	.	ASSATSGTEAF
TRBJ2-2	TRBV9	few	ASSVQGASSGELF
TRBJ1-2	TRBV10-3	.	ASLTRDNFPNYGYT
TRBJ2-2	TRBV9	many	ASSVESTGELF
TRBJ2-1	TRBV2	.	ASDRQPPYNEQF
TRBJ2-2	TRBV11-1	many	ASSRTLVGRAGELF
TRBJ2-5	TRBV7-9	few	ASSSYQGVGISETQY
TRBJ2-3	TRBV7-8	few	ASRRGRSGGDPDTQY
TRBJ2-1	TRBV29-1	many	SVERTSGNEQF
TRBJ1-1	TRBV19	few	ASSPLWGRGEAF
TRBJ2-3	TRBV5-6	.	ASSLVPSGSMYTQY
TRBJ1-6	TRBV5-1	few	ASSPSNGGNSPLH
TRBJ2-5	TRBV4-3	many	ASSKSRGGQETQY
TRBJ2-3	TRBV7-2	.	ASSPEPADTQY
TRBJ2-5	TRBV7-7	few	ASSSTGVETQY
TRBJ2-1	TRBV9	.	ASSGPRRDEQF
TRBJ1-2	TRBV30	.	AWRDRGNSNYGYT
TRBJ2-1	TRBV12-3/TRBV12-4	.	ASRPGLAGANEQF
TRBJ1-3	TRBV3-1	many	ASSRGQPGNTIY
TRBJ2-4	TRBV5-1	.	ASSPGTSGRYDIQY
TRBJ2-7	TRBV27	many	ASRKQVERSYEQY
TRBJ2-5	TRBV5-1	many	ASSSRGTGETQY
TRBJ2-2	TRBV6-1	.	ASTIDRGHTGELF
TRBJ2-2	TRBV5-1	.	ASSEGLGTGELF